The clone carrying this T cell receptor beta chain has a single count. The antigen remains unidentified. The data derive from a study of T cell responses to AZD1222 COVID-19 vaccine. Repertoires were generated with immunoSEQ multiplex PCR, while TCRdb's copy carries only in-frame clones and drops some. The sample has 70,000 or so clones, about 87% seen once. Notes on the study in general: The span of vaccine-associated CD4 TCRs extended across spike, with dominance at 160-218 and 743-854.

This receptor was taken from an adult in good health. The material sequenced was peripheral blood, taken on day 0 of AZD1222 vaccination.

The CDR3 DNA reads as TGTGCCAGCAGCGACGGGACTAGCGGGCCTCAAGAGACCCAGTACTTC. Encoded protein: CASSDGTSGPQETQYF. The gene calls are TRBV14 and TRBJ2-5, with TRBD2 matching 12 bases. With V trimmed by 5 bases and J by 2 bases, 6 bases remained unmatched. CDR1 and CDR2 (germline): SGHDN, FVKESK. The CDR3 runs 16 residues.